What follows describes a single T cell receptor beta chain. Its antigen is currently unknown. Germline V gene sequence: CDR1 MNHEY, CDR2 SMNVEV (reference sequence). The V segment lost 4 bases and the J segment 6 bases; nucleotides outside the gene matches: 8. The CDR3 runs 15 residues. TCRdb's copy holds only in-frame clones and misses some; the assay was immunoSEQ multiplex PCR. Of roughly 49,000 clones listed, just under 90% are singletons. The source of the sample is a study of OX40 agonist ivuxolimab in advanced cancers. Study-level background: With ivuxolimab, an agonistic anti-OX40 (CD134) antibody, patients were treated. Dose-escalation patients were diagnosed with hepatocellular carcinoma, melanoma, renal cell cancer or head and neck cancer.

Study outcomes and limitations: In general, CD8+ T cells held more expanded clones than CD4+ did, on average.

Blood specimens came from baseline, cycle 4 day 1, and cycle 7 day 1. The chain uses TRBV27 and TRBJ1-1, with TRBD1 matching over 10 bases. The sample consisted of CD4+ or CD8+ T cells sorted from blood, taken in a trial of the OX40 agonist ivuxolimab. This receptor was obtained from an adult with an advanced solid tumor such as melanoma, head and neck, liver or kidney cancer. The CDR3 DNA follows: TGTGCCAGCAGTTCGCCGGGACAGGGGATTCCTGAAGCTTTCTTT. Translating it yields CASSSPGQGIPEAFF.